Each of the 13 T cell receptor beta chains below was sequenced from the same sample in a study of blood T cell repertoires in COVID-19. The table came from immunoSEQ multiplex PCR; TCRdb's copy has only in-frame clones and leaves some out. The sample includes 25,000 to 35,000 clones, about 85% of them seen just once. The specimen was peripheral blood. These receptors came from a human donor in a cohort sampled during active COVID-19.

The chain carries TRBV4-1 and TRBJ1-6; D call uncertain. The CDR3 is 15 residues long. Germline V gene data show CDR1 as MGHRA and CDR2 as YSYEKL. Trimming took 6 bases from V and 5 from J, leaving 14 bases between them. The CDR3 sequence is CASSAEGGHNSPLHF. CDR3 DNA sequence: TGCGCCAGCAGTGCGGAGGGTGGGCATAATTCACCCCTCCACTTT.

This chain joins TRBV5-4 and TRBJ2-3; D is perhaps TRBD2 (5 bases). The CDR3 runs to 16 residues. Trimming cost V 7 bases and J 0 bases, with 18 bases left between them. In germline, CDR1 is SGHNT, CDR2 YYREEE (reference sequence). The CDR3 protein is CASDNQAGSSTDTQYF. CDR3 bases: TGTGCCAGCGATAATCAGGCGGGCTCTAGCACAGATACGCAGTATTTT.

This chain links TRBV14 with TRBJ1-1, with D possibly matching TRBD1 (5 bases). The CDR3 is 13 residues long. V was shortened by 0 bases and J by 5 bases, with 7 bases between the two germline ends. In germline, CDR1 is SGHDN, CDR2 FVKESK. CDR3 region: CASSQDQGTEAFF. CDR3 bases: TGTGCCAGCAGCCAAGATCAGGGTACTGAAGCTTTCTTT.

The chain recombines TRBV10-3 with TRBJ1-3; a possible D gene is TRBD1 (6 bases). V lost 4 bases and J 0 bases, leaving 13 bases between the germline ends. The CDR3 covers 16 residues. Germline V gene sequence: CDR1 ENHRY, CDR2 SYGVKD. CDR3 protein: CAISGNQGNSGNTIYF. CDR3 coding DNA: TGTGCCATCAGTGGAAACCAGGGGAACTCTGGAAACACCATATATTTT.

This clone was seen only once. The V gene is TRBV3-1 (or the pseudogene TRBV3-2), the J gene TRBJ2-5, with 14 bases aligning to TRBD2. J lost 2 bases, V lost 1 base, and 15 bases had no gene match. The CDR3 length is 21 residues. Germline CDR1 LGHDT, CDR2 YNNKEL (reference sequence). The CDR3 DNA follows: TGTGCCAGCAGCCAAGGCATCCCGGGACTAGCGGGAGTTCCGGGACAAGAGACCCAGTACTTC. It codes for CASSQGIPGLAGVPGQETQYF.

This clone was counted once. CDR3 DNA: TGTGCCAGCAGGGACAGGAACTCCTATAATTCACCCCTCCACTTT. As protein: CASRDRNSYNSPLHF. This rearrangement joins TRBV6-5 to TRBJ1-6, with 7 bases lining up with TRBD1. Per germline, CDR1 MNHEY and CDR2 SVGAGI. The CDR3 contains 15 residues. Unmatched junction bases numbered 2, after V lost 6 bases and J lost 0 bases.

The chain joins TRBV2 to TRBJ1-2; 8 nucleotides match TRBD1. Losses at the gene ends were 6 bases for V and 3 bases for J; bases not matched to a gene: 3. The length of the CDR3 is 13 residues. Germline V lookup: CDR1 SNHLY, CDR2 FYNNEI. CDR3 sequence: CASRGDRHYGYTF. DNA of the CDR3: TGTGCCAGCAGGGGGGACAGGCACTATGGCTACACCTTC.

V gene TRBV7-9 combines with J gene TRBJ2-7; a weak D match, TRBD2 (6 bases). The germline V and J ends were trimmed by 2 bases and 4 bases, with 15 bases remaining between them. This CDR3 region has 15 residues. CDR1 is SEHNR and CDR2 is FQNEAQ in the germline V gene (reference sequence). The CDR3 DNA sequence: TGTGCCAGCAGCTTAAGGTACGGGGAGGCTTACGAGCAGTACTTC. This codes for CASSLRYGEAYEQYF.

CDR3 in amino acids: CASKPTGANTEAFF. In nucleotides, the CDR3 is TGTGCCAGCAAACCGACAGGGGCGAACACTGAAGCTTTCTTT. The V gene is TRBV21-1, the J gene TRBJ1-1; the DNA was not compared with TRBD1, the D call given in the table. TRBV21-1 is recorded as a pseudogene. CDR3 size: 14 residues.

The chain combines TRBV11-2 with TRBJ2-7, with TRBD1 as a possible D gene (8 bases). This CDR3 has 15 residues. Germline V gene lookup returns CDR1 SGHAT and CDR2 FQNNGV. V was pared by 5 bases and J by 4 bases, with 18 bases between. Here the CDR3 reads CASSHGQGGGYEQYF. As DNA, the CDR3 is TGTGCCAGCAGCCATGGACAGGGAGGGGGGTACGAGCAGTACTTC.

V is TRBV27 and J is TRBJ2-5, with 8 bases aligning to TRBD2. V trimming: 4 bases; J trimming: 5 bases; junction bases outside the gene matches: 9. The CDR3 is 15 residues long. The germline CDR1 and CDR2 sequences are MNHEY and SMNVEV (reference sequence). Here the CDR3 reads CASSSILSGSETQYF. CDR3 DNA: TGTGCCAGCAGTTCCATCCTCAGCGGGAGTGAGACCCAGTACTTC.

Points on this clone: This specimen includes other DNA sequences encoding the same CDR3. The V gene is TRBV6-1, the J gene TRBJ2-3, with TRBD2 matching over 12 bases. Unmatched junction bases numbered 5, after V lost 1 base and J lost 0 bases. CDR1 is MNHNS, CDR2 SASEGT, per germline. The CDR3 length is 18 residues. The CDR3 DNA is TGTGCCAGCAGTGAAGGGCTAGCGGGGGGGACTAGCACAGATACGCAGTATTTT. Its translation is CASSEGLAGGTSTDTQYF.

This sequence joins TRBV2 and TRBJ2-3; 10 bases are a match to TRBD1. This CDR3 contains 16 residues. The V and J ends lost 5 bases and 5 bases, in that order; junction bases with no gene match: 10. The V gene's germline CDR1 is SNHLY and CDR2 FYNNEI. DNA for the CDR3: TGTGCCAGCAGTTCCGAGGGACAGGGGATTCGAGATACGCAGTATTTT. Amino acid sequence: CASSSEGQGIRDTQYF.